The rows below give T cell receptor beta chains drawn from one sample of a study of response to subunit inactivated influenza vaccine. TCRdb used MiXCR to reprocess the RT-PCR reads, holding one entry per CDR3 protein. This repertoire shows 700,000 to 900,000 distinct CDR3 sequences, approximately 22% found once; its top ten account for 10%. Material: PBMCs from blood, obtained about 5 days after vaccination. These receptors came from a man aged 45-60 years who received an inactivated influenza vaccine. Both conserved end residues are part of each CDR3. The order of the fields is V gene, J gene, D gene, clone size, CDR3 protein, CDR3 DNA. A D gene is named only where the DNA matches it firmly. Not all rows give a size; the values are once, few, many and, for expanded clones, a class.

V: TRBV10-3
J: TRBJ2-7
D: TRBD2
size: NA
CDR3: CAISESSGRQPEQYF
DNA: TGTGCCATCAGTGAGTCTAGCGGGAGGCAGCCCGAGCAGTACTTC

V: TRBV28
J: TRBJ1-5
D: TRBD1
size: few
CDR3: CASRPGQGIGPQHF
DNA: TGTGCCAGCAGGCCGGGACAGGGGATTGGGCCCCAGCATTTT

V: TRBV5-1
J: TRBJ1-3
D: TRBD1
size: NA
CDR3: CASSPAGTGSGNTIYF
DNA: TGCGCCAGCAGTCCCGCAGGGACAGGCTCTGGAAACACCATATATTTT

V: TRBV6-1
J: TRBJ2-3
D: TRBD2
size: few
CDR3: CASRVPSGGAQYF
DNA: TGTGCCAGCAGGGTCCCTAGCGGGGGGGCACAGTATTTT

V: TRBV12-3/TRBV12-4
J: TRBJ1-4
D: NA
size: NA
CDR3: CASSSQWGNEKLFF
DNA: TGTGCCAGCAGCTCGCAGTGGGGTAATGAAAAACTGTTTTTT

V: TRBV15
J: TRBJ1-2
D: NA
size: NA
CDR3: CATSRDGVGYGYTF
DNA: TGTGCCACCAGCAGAGATGGAGTCGGCTATGGCTACACCTTC

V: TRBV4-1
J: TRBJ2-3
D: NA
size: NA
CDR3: CASSQALATSTDTQYF
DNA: TGCGCCAGCAGCCAAGCCCTAGCTACTAGCACAGATACGCAGTATTTT

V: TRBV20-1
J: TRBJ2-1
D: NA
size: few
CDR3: CSAGVHEQFF
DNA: TGCAGTGCAGGAGTCCATGAGCAGTTCTTC

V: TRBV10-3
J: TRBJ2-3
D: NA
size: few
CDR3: CAITNTDTQYF
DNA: TGTGCCATCACTAACACAGATACGCAGTATTTT

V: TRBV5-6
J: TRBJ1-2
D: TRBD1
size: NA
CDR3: CASSWDRGQSYGYTF
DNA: TGTGCCAGCAGCTGGGACAGGGGGCAGAGCTATGGCTACACCTTC

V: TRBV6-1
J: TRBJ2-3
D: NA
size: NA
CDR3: CASSFSRKVTQYF
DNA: TGTGCCAGCAGCTTTAGCAGGAAGGTTACGCAGTATTTT

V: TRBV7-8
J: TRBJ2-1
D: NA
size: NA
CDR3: CATQRGEQFF
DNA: TGTGCCACCCAACGGGGTGAGCAGTTCTTC

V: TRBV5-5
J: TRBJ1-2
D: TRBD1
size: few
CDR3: CASSPDRSGYTF
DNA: TGTGCCAGCAGCCCGGACAGGAGTGGCTACACCTTC

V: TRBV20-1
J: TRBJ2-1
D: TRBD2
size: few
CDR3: CSTAVGTSGHNEQFF
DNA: TGCAGCACCGCGGTGGGGACTAGCGGACACAATGAGCAGTTCTTC

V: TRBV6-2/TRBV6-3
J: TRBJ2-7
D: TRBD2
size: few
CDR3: CASKYGGDYEQYF
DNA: TGTGCCAGCAAATACGGGGGGGACTACGAGCAGTACTTC

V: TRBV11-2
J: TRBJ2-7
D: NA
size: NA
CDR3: CASSLDDPTYEQYF
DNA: TGTGCCAGCAGCTTAGACGACCCAACATACGAGCAGTACTTC

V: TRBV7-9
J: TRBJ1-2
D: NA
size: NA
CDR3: CASSRGQNNYGYTF
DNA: TGTGCCAGCAGCCGTGGACAGAATAACTATGGCTACACCTTC

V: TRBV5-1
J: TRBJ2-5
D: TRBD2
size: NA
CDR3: CASSVSGTSETQYF
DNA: TGCGCCAGCAGCGTATCCGGGACTAGCGAGACCCAGTACTTC

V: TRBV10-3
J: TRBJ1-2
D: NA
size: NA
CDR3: CAISAQGSPDGGYTF
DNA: TGTGCCATCAGTGCGCAGGGCTCGCCGGATGGTGGCTACACCTTC

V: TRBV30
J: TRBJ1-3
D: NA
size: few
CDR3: CAWSVGQGSGNTIYF
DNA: TGTGCCTGGAGTGTTGGTCAGGGCTCAGGAAACACCATATATTTT

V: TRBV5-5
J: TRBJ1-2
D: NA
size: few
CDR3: CASSSGDSFYGYTF
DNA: TGTGCCAGCAGCTCCGGGGACTCCTTCTATGGCTACACCTTC

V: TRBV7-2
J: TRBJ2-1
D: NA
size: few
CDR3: CASSTGPSSYNEQFF
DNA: TGTGCCAGCAGCACGGGACCCAGCTCCTACAATGAGCAGTTCTTC

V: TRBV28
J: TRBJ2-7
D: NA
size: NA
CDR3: CASSFLFPQYEQYF
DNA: TGTGCCAGCAGTTTTTTATTTCCCCAATACGAGCAGTACTTC

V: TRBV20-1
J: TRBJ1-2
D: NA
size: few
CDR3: CSARAGPVDYTF
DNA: TGCAGTGCTAGGGCCGGCCCGGTCGACTACACCTTC

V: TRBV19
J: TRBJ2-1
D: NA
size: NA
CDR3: CASSFGTPRNEQFF
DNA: TGTGCCAGTAGTTTCGGGACTCCCCGGAATGAGCAGTTCTTC

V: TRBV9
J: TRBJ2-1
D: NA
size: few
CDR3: CASSVGGRNNEQFF
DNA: TGTGCCAGCAGCGTAGGAGGTAGAAACAATGAGCAGTTCTTC

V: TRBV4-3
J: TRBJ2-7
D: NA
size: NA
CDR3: CASSQDPGSTKQYF
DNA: TGCGCCAGCAGCCAAGATCCGGGCAGCACTAAGCAGTACTTC

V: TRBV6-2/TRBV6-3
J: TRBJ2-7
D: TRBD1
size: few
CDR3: CASSSGTGGVEQYF
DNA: TGTGCCAGCAGTTCAGGGACAGGGGGAGTGGAGCAGTACTTC

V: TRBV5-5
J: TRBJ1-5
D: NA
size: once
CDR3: CASSLDQGRYQPQHF
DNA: TGTGCCAGCAGCTTGGACCAGGGGAGGTATCAGCCCCAGCATTTT

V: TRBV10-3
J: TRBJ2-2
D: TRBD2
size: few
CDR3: CATKGLAVGELFF
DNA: TGTGCCACCAAGGGACTAGCAGTCGGGGAGCTGTTTTTT

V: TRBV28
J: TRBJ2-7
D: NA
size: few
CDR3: CASSPLGSISYEQYF
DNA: TGTGCCAGCAGTCCTCTGGGCAGTATCTCCTACGAGCAGTACTTC

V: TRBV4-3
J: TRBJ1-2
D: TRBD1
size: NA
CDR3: CAISLGQGLHYGYTF
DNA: TGCGCCATCAGCCTTGGACAGGGACTGCACTATGGCTACACCTTC

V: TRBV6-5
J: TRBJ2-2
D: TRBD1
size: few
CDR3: CASSYSGARDRANTGELFF
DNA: TGTGCCAGCAGTTACTCAGGAGCCCGGGACAGGGCGAACACCGGGGAGCTGTTTTTT

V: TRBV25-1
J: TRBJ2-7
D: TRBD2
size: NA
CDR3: CASSSGGSLYEQYF
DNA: TGTGCCAGCAGTTCGGGGGGATCCCTCTACGAGCAGTACTTC

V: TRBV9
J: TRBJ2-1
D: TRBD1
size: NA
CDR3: CASSETGTDEQFF
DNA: TGTGCCAGCAGCGAGACAGGGACCGATGAGCAGTTCTTC

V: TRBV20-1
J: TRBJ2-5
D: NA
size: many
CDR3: CSARDRSQETQYF
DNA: TGCAGTGCTAGAGACAGGAGCCAAGAGACCCAGTACTTC

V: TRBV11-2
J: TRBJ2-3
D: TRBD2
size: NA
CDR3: CASSLARLAGGIDTQYF
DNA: TGTGCCAGCAGCTTAGCCCGTCTAGCGGGAGGTATAGATACGCAGTATTTT

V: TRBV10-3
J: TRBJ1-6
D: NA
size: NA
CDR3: CAISESGPRNSPLHF
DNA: TGTGCCATCAGTGAGTCAGGGCCCAGGAATTCACCCCTCCACTTT

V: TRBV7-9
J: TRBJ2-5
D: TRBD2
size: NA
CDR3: CASSFKRGRQETQYF
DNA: TGTGCCAGCAGCTTTAAGCGGGGGCGACAAGAGACCCAGTACTTC

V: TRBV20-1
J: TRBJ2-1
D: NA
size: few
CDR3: CSARSHLAKDNEQFF
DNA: TGCAGTGCTAGAAGTCATCTAGCGAAAGACAATGAGCAGTTCTTC